Shown below are 29 T cell receptor beta chains from a single sample sequenced in a study of post-analysis software for immune sequencing data. These TCRs' antigens remain unknown. Every TCR beta cDNA library bore unique molecular identifiers. Via MiXCR, TCRdb re-called the PCR reads, giving one row per CDR3 protein. The profile covers about 540,000 distinct CDR3 sequences, with around 31% appearing a single time and 5% to 6% taken by the ten largest. Whole-study findings and limits: In patients, TRBV5-6, TRBV5-1 and TRBV20-1 belonged to five TRBV segments found more frequently than in controls.

Specimen: blood. These receptors all come from a girl under 18 with multiple sclerosis.

This clonotype has more than one count but fewer than ten. For the CDR3, the DNA is TGTGCCACCAGTGAGGGGACACCTAACAATGAGCAGTTCTTC. As protein: CATSEGTPNNEQFF. The V call is TRBV24-1, the J call TRBJ2-1; perhaps TRBD1 as D (6 bases). V lost 4 bases to trimming and J lost 5 bases, with 11 bases between them. The CDR3 length is 14 residues. CDR1 is KGHDR, CDR2 SFDVKD, per germline.

This chain connects TRBV12-3 or TRBV12-4 to TRBJ2-1; unclear D gene. The CDR3 runs to 16 residues. Trimming removed 2 bases at V and 4 bases at J, with 15 bases between. CDR3 DNA sequence: TGTGCCAGCAGTTTACAGGTCTTGGGATCTTACAATGAGCAGTTCTTC. Translating it yields CASSLQVLGSYNEQFF.

V and J are TRBV29-1 and TRBJ1-2; 7 bases fit TRBD1. The CDR3 length is 12 residues. In germline, CDR1 is SQVTM, CDR2 ANQGSEA. V lost 0 bases and J lost 7; bases outside the gene matches: 2. CDR3 amino acids: CSVEDQGGGYTF. DNA of the CDR3: TGCAGCGTTGAAGATCAGGGGGGTGGCTACACCTTC.

The chain is built from TRBV5-1 and TRBJ2-5; 10 bases fit TRBD1. V shed 5 bases, J shed 1 base, and the junction held 5 bases outside the gene matches. CDR1 and CDR2 (germline): SGHRS, YFSETQ. This CDR3 comprises 15 residues. The CDR3, as DNA: TGCGCCAGCAGTTGGGGACAGGGGTTCCAAGAGACCCAGTACTTC. As protein: CASSWGQGFQETQYF.

J is TRBJ2-1 and V is TRBV29-1; 7 nucleotides match TRBD1. CDR1 is SQVTM and CDR2 is ANQGSEA in the germline V gene. Germline trimming cut 3 bases from V and 15 bases from J; bases unmatched to any gene: 8. The CDR3 has 11 residues. The CDR3 region has the DNA TGCAGCGTTGACGGGACAGCCCTCCGGTTCTTC. Translation: CSVDGTALRFF.

V usage is TRBV7-2 and J usage is TRBJ1-6, with D perhaps TRBD1 (5 bases). CDR3 length: 15 residues. Germline V gene data show CDR1 as SGHTA and CDR2 as FQGNSA. Trimming pared 3 bases from V and 5 bases from J, leaving 11 bases between. CDR3 in amino acids: CASSFRQGDNSPLHF. The CDR3 coding sequence is TGTGCCAGCAGCTTCAGGCAGGGCGATAATTCACCCCTCCACTTT. Filled out from reference TRBV7-2 and TRBJ1-6, the complete variable domain reads GAGVSQSPSNKVTEKGKDVELRCDPISGHTALYWYRQSLGQGLEFLIYFQGNSAPDKSGLPSDRFSAERTGGSVSTLTIQRTQQEDSAVYLCASSFRQGDNSPLHFGNGTRLTVT.

This chain uses TRBV9 with TRBJ1-1; unclear D gene. Germline CDR1 and CDR2: SGDLS and YYNGEE. V gave up 0 bases and J gave up 4 bases, with 1 base separating them. CDR3 length equals 11 residues. The CDR3 DNA reads TGTGCCAGCAGCGTAGCCACTGAAGCTTTCTTT. This sequence encodes CASSVATEAFF.

The chain has TRBV20-1 and TRBJ2-3, with D hard to call. The CDR3 runs 14 residues. Trimming shortened V by 6 bases and J by 4 bases, and 17 bases separated the two germline ends. From germline, CDR1 is DFQATT and CDR2 SNEGSKA (reference sequence). The CDR3 spells CSAEVEGPPDTQYF. CDR3 coding DNA: TGCAGTGCCGAGGTAGAAGGGCCGCCAGATACGCAGTATTTT.

CDR3: CASTLSRGETQYF. In nucleotides, the CDR3 is TGTGCCAGCACCCTTAGTCGGGGAGAGACCCAGTACTTC. The chain is built from TRBV7-8 and TRBJ2-5; tentative D call: TRBD2 (5 bases). The CDR3 runs to 13 residues. Per germline, CDR1 SGHVS and CDR2 FQNEAQ. V lost 7 bases to trimming and J lost 4 bases, with 13 bases between them.

This clonotype was recorded a few times. The chain couples TRBV20-1 to TRBJ2-7, with D perhaps TRBD1 (6 bases). Trimming removed 0 bases at V and 7 bases at J, with 16 bases between. The CDR3 consists of 14 residues. CDR1 and CDR2 (germline): DFQATT, SNEGSKA (reference sequence). The CDR3 loop is CSAREDDIGGEQYF. DNA for the CDR3: TGCAGTGCTAGAGAGGACGACATAGGGGGAGAGCAGTACTTC.

J is TRBJ1-2 and V is TRBV5-1, with D uncertain. With 4 bases removed from V and 6 bases from J, the gap between germline ends came to 16 bases. The germline CDR1 and CDR2 sequences are SGHRS and YFSETQ. This CDR3 has 14 residues. The CDR3 region is CASSVEDGENGYTF. Here the CDR3 DNA reads TGCGCCAGCAGCGTGGAGGACGGTGAGAATGGCTACACCTTC.

The V and J genes are TRBV12-3 or TRBV12-4 and TRBJ2-7; no firm D call. The V gene lost 2 bases and the J gene lost 3 bases, with 17 bases spanning the gap. The CDR3 contains 16 residues. CDR3 residues: CASSLTSRTAGYEQYF. CDR3 sequence (DNA): TGTGCCAGCAGTTTAACTTCGCGGACGGCCGGCTACGAGCAGTACTTC.

A few counts support this clonotype. The chain carries TRBV6-5 and TRBJ2-3; D remains unclear. The germline gives CDR1 MNHEY, CDR2 SVGAGI. CDR3 length: 15 amino acids. V was trimmed by 0 bases and J by 2 bases, leaving 9 bases between them. CDR3 loop: CASSYSTIATDTQYF. The CDR3 nucleotides read TGTGCCAGCAGTTACTCGACGATCGCCACAGATACGCAGTATTTT.

On this clonotype: This clone may be a read error of a much larger clone one base away. The J gene is TRBJ2-1, the V gene TRBV7-2, with 12 positions matching TRBD2. In germline, CDR1 is SGHTA, CDR2 FQGNSA. CDR3 length: 15 amino acids. The CDR3 DNA sequence: TGTGCCAGCAGCCCTAGCGGCGCTAGCGGGGGGGAGCAGCTCTTC. Translation: CASSPSGASGGEQLF.

This clonotype came up a few times. The V call is TRBV20-1, the J call TRBJ2-5; maybe TRBD1 (5 bases). Germline V gives CDR1 DFQATT, CDR2 SNEGSKA (reference sequence). The CDR3 runs to 14 residues. V lost 0 bases, J lost 4 bases, and 12 bases lay in between. The CDR3 loop reads CSARDPGRAETQYF. The DNA of the CDR3 is TGCAGTGCTAGAGATCCAGGCAGGGCAGAGACCCAGTACTTC.

This clonotype was observed a few times. The chain joins TRBV7-9 to TRBJ2-2, with a weak D call TRBD1 (6 bases). Trimming took off 7 bases at V and 4 bases at J, with 10 bases between the two ends. The germline V gene encodes CDR1 SEHNR and CDR2 FQNEAQ (reference sequence). The CDR3 has 13 amino acids. CDR3 sequence reads: CASNRATTGELFF. CDR3 sequence (DNA): TGTGCCAGCAACAGGGCTACCACCGGGGAGCTGTTTTTT.

The chain has TRBV11-2 and TRBJ2-1; a weak D match, TRBD2 (6 bases). V was pared by 5 bases and J by 10 bases, with 24 bases between. Germline values: CDR1 SGHAT, CDR2 FQNNGV. This CDR3 comprises 16 residues. CDR3 DNA: TGTGCCAGCAGCGCCTCTATCGCGGACTACCCATTCGAGCAGTTCTTC. It encodes CASSASIADYPFEQFF.

Written as DNA, the CDR3 is TGTGCCAGCGGTTACAGGGGCGACATTAGCACAGATACGCAGTATTTT. Amino acids: CASGYRGDISTDTQYF. The V and J genes are TRBV11-2 and TRBJ2-3, with TRBD1 matching 7 bases. CDR1 SGHAT and CDR2 FQNNGV come from the germline V gene. CDR3 length: 16 residues. Losses at the gene ends were 8 bases for V and 0 bases for J; bases not matched to a gene: 11.

This chain links TRBV7-6 with TRBJ2-3; 10 positions match TRBD2. The length of the CDR3 is 16 residues. CDR1 SGHVS and CDR2 FNYEAQ come from the germline V gene. Losses at the gene ends were 2 bases for V and 1 base for J; bases not matched to a gene: 3. CDR3 residues: CASSLNSGGRTDTQYF. CDR3 DNA: TGTGCCAGCAGCTTAAATAGCGGGGGGCGCACAGATACGCAGTATTTT. The complete variable domain, with remaining parts taken from reference TRBV7-6 and TRBJ2-3, reads GAGVSQSPRYKVTKRGQDVALRCDPISGHVSLYWYRQALGQGPEFLTYFNYEAQQDKSGLPNDRFSAERPEGSISTLTIQRTEQRDSAMYRCASSLNSGGRTDTQYFGPGTRLTVL.

The sample holds a few counts of this clonotype. The chain joins TRBV14 to TRBJ1-2; D is undetermined. The V gene lost 1 base and the J gene lost 2 bases, with 11 bases spanning the gap. The CDR3 is 15 amino acids. Looked up from germline, CDR1 is SGHDN and CDR2 is FVKESK. This CDR3 reads CASSQVLTPNYGYTF. CDR3 in DNA: TGTGCCAGCAGCCAAGTCTTAACACCCAACTATGGCTACACCTTC.

This chain uses TRBV6-5 with TRBJ2-2, with 8 bases aligning to TRBD1. CDR3 length equals 15 residues. After removal of 6 bases from V and 6 bases from J, the junction contained 9 bases not matched to a gene. The germline V gene encodes CDR1 MNHEY and CDR2 SVGAGI. CDR3 region: CASRTGTGSAGELFF. Here the CDR3 DNA reads TGTGCCAGCAGAACCGGGACAGGAAGCGCCGGGGAGCTGTTTTTT.

This clonotype showed up just once. One end of the junction is discordant with germline, which a read error may explain. V usage is TRBV5-1 and J usage is TRBJ2-4; 9 nucleotides align to TRBD1. The end of the DNA is better explained by TRBJ2-7, so the J call may be wrong. CDR1 and CDR2 (germline): SGHRS, YFSETQ. The CDR3 loop spans 15 amino acids. DNA for the CDR3: TGCGCCAGCGGCTTGATTCGGACAGGGGTAAACGAGCAGTACTTC. It specifies CASGLIRTGVNEQYF.

This rearrangement joins TRBV5-4 to TRBJ2-6; TRBD1 matches at 7 bases. Germline trimming cut 7 bases from V and 0 bases from J; bases unmatched to any gene: 13. This CDR3 region has 18 residues. Germline V gene lookup returns CDR1 SGHNT and CDR2 YYREEE (reference sequence). Written as DNA, the CDR3 is TGTGCCAGCGGAGACGAGGACAGGACTTCCTCTGGGGCCAACGTCCTGACTTTC. This encodes CASGDEDRTSSGANVLTF.

This rearrangement joins TRBV7-3 to TRBJ1-2; no definite D call. Looked up from germline, CDR1 is SGHTA and CDR2 is FQGTGA. Trimming took off 5 bases at V and 4 bases at J, with 17 bases between the two ends. The CDR3 covers 15 residues. The CDR3 sequence is CASSPLGTPFYGYTF. As DNA, the CDR3 is TGTGCCAGCAGCCCTCTAGGAACACCGTTCTATGGCTACACCTTC.

This chain connects TRBV20-1 to TRBJ2-7, with 7 bases matching TRBD1. Germline assignment: CDR1 DFQATT and CDR2 SNEGSKA (reference sequence). The CDR3 loop spans 15 amino acids. Trimming cost V 4 bases and J 2 bases; bases outside gene matches: 11. CDR3 nucleotides: TGCAGTGCTACCCAGACCGCCGGGACAGCCTACGAGCAGTACTTC. It codes for CSATQTAGTAYEQYF.

The chain links TRBV14 to TRBJ1-1, with 8 bases aligning to TRBD1. The ends lost 0 bases at V and 12 bases at J; junction bases unmatched: 6. CDR1 is SGHDN, CDR2 FVKESK, per germline. The CDR3 covers 13 residues. CDR3 protein: CASSQDRTGPTFF. CDR3 bases: TGTGCCAGCAGCCAAGATCGGACAGGGCCAACTTTCTTT.

This clonotype was detected many times. The chain combines TRBV20-1 with TRBJ2-5; unclear D gene. This CDR3 region has 10 residues. Germline CDR1 is DFQATT and CDR2 is SNEGSKA (reference sequence). Trimming left V 3 bases short and J 1 base short, with 0 bases between. The CDR3 DNA sequence: TGCAGTGCTAGCCAAGAGACCCAGTACTTC. The encoded protein is CSASQETQYF.

This chain uses TRBV18 with TRBJ2-5; D is uncertain. Trimming took 1 base from V and 2 from J, leaving 11 bases between them. This CDR3 has 15 residues. Germline CDR1 KGHSH, CDR2 LQKENI. In DNA, the CDR3 is TGTGCCAGCTCACCACTCTCACGGAGACAAGAGACCCAGTACTTC. Amino acids: CASSPLSRRQETQYF.

Only a few counts were recorded for this clonotype. Germline is not matched at one junction end, which may reflect a read error. J is TRBJ2-1 and V is TRBV20-1; 7 bases match TRBD1. CDR1 is DFQATT and CDR2 is SNEGSKA in the germline V gene (reference sequence). CDR3 length equals 13 residues. CDR3 coding DNA: TGCAGTGCTTGGGACAGCTCCTACAATGAGCGGTTCTTC. It is translated as CSAWDSSYNERFF.